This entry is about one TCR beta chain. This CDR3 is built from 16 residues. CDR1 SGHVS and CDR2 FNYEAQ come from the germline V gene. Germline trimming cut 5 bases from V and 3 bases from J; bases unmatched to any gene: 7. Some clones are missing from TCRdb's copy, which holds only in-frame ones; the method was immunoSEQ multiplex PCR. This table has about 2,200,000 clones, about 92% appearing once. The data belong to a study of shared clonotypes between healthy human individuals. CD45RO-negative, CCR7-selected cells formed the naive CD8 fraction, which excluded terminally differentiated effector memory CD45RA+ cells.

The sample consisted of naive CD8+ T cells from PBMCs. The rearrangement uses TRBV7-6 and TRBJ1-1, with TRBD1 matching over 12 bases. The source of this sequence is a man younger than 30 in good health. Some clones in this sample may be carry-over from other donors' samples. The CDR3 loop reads CASSDTRDRGHTEAFF. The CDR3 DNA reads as TGTGCCAGCAGCGACACCCGGGACAGGGGGCACACTGAAGCTTTCTTT.